The 32 T cell receptor beta chains below come from one sample, sequenced in a study of response to subunit inactivated influenza vaccine. TCRdb redid the calling of the RT-PCR reads with MiXCR, one entry per CDR3 protein. The sample records 650,000 or so distinct CDR3 sequences, 14% being singletons. The sequences come from PBMCs from blood, collected 14 days before vaccination. The receptors originated from a man aged 50 or older who received an inactivated influenza vaccine.

This clonotype was seen only a few times. The rearrangement uses TRBV4-1 and TRBJ2-7, with 7 bases lining up with TRBD2. V was clipped by 3 bases and J by 2 bases; unmatched bases: 4. The germline V gene has CDR1 MGHRA and CDR2 YSYEKL. CDR3 size: 14 residues. CDR3 in amino acids: CASSQLAVAYEQYF. In DNA, the CDR3 is TGCGCCAGCAGCCAGCTAGCGGTAGCCTACGAGCAGTACTTC.

The DNA for the CDR3 is TGCGCCAGCAGGGATAGCGCCACGAACACCGGGGAGCTGTTTTTT. Translated: CASRDSATNTGELFF. The chain carries TRBV5-1 and TRBJ2-2; a possible D gene is TRBD2 (5 bases). Germline lookup yields CDR1 SGHRS and CDR2 YFSETQ. The CDR3 loop spans 15 amino acids. The V end was cut by 5 bases, the J end by 0 bases, with 11 bases between.

This clonotype has more than one count but fewer than ten. V gene TRBV6-2 or TRBV6-3 combines with J gene TRBJ2-7; possible D gene TRBD1, 5 bases. The CDR3 spans 15 residues. Between the trimmed V and J ends, which lost 0 bases and 4 bases, there was a span of 13 bases. CDR1 is MNHEY, CDR2 SVGEGT, per germline. The CDR3 reads CASSYSSSGAYEQYF. CDR3 DNA sequence: TGTGCCAGCAGTTACTCGTCAAGTGGGGCATACGAGCAGTACTTC.

This clonotype was picked up a small number of times. The rearrangement uses TRBV15 and TRBJ2-2, with D unresolved. Germline V gene sequence: CDR1 LNHNV, CDR2 YYDKDF (reference sequence). The CDR3 runs 14 residues. The V and J ends lost 0 bases and 5 bases respectively, with 7 bases between them. DNA of the CDR3: TGTGCCACCAGCAGAGAGTGGGGAACCGGGGAGCTGTTTTTT. As protein: CATSREWGTGELFF. Supplemented by reference TRBV15 and TRBJ2-2, the full variable domain reads DAMVIQNPRYQVTQFGKPVTLSCSQTLNHNVMYWYQQKSSQAPKLLFHYYDKDFNNEADTPDNFQSRRPNTSFCFLDIRSPGLGDTAMYLCATSREWGTGELFFGEGSRLTVL.

V is TRBV5-1 and J is TRBJ2-7; 8 nucleotides align to TRBD1. V lost 6 bases to trimming and J lost 1 base; unmatched junction nucleotides: 9. Germline assignment: CDR1 SGHRS and CDR2 YFSETQ. This CDR3 comprises 15 residues. CDR3 sequence: CASTHGTGFSYEQYF. The CDR3 bases are TGCGCCAGCACCCATGGGACAGGCTTTTCCTACGAGCAGTACTTC.

This clonotype was seen a few times. The chain links TRBV29-1 to TRBJ2-7; possibly TRBD2 for D (6 bases). With 4 bases removed from V and 2 bases from J, the gap between germline ends came to 18 bases. CDR1 and CDR2 (germline): SQVTM, ANQGSEA. CDR3 length equals 15 residues. For the CDR3, the DNA is TGCAGCGTTGTCCCACACTCTAGCGTAACCTACGAGCAGTACTTC. This codes for CSVVPHSSVTYEQYF.

The genes are TRBV10-3 and TRBJ2-1, with D possibly matching TRBD2 (6 bases). Germline CDR1 reads ENHRY; CDR2 reads SYGVKD. The CDR3 spans 17 residues. Deletions cut 6 bases from V and 12 bases from J, with 30 bases between. The CDR3 nucleotides are TGTGCCATCAGCCTCTTTTCGAAGGGAGGCCCCTCCCGGCGGCAGTTCTTC. It codes for CAISLFSKGGPSRRQFF.

This clonotype has just a few counts. J is TRBJ2-7 and V is TRBV29-1; 14 nucleotides match TRBD2. The CDR3 extends over 16 amino acids. Losses at the gene ends were 3 bases for V and 2 bases for J; bases not matched to a gene: 6. CDR1 is SQVTM, CDR2 ANQGSEA, per germline. The CDR3 is CSVDGLAGGYAYEQYF. The CDR3 region has the DNA TGCAGCGTTGACGGACTAGCGGGGGGCTATGCCTACGAGCAGTACTTC.

In this sample, this clonotype turned up many times. This chain links TRBV6-1 with TRBJ2-7; TRBD1 matches at 7 bases. Germline V gene lookup returns CDR1 MNHNS and CDR2 SASEGT. There are 14 residues in the CDR3. J lost 0 bases, V lost 8 bases, and 7 bases had no gene match. The CDR3 protein is CASLADRTSYEQYF. CDR3 sequence (DNA): TGTGCCAGCCTTGCGGACAGGACCTCCTACGAGCAGTACTTC.

There are a few counts of this clonotype. The chain carries TRBV7-2 and TRBJ2-3; TRBD2 is a possible D gene (6 bases). Looked up from germline, CDR1 is SGHTA and CDR2 is FQGNSA. Trimming took 1 base from V and 2 from J, leaving 13 bases between them. This CDR3 has 16 residues. Here the CDR3 reads CASSLDSGLTTDTQYF. Written as DNA, the CDR3 is TGTGCCAGCAGCTTAGATTCGGGACTCACCACAGATACGCAGTATTTT.

The genes are TRBV10-1 and TRBJ2-3, with 8 bases lining up with TRBD2. The V segment lost 7 bases and the J segment 0 bases; nucleotides outside the gene matches: 9. The germline CDR1 and CDR2 sequences are WNHNN and SYGVQD (reference sequence). There are 16 residues in the CDR3. The CDR3 nucleotides read TGCGCCAGCATGGCGGGGGGCCGCCTTAGCACAGATACGCAGTATTTT. Its protein product is CASMAGGRLSTDTQYF.

The chain combines TRBV5-5 with TRBJ1-2, with TRBD1 as a possible D gene (5 bases). CDR3 length: 13 residues. Germline CDR1 and CDR2: SGHKS and YYEKEE (reference sequence). V gave up 3 bases and J gave up 6 bases, with 12 bases separating them. CDR3 region: CASSSFAGDGYTF. The CDR3, as DNA: TGTGCCAGCAGCTCCTTTGCGGGGGATGGCTACACCTTC.

The V and J genes are TRBV5-1 and TRBJ2-3; D possibly corresponds to TRBD2 (6 bases). The CDR3 totals 17 residues. Between the trimmed V and J ends, which lost 0 bases and 4 bases, there was a span of 18 bases. Per the germline V gene, CDR1 is SGHRS and CDR2 is YFSETQ. The CDR3 spells CASSLVGAPWEADTQYF. The DNA of the CDR3 is TGCGCCAGCAGCTTGGTAGGAGCGCCCTGGGAGGCAGATACGCAGTATTTT.

The genes are TRBV27 and TRBJ1-2; no firm D call. The germline gives CDR1 MNHEY, CDR2 SMNVEV (reference sequence). This CDR3 spans 15 amino acids. V dropped 0 bases and J dropped 4 bases, with 12 bases sitting between them. Written as DNA, the CDR3 is TGTGCCAGCAGTTTATCGGGTGGGTTCTCCTATGGCTACACCTTC. Its translation: CASSLSGGFSYGYTF.

The chain joins TRBV12-3 or TRBV12-4 to TRBJ2-7; TRBD2 matches 10 bases. The CDR3 extends over 14 amino acids. The J segment lost 2 bases and the V segment lost 5 bases, leaving 3 bases of the junction unmatched. The CDR3, as DNA: TGTGCCAGCAGTCCTGGACTAGCGGCCTACGAGCAGTACTTC. Residues: CASSPGLAAYEQYF.

This clonotype has just a few counts. This sequence joins TRBV7-9 and TRBJ1-1; D might be TRBD1 (5 bases). The CDR3 loop spans 15 amino acids. Trimming removed 4 bases from V and 4 bases from J, with 16 bases in between. Germline V gene lookup returns CDR1 SEHNR and CDR2 FQNEAQ (reference sequence). The CDR3, as DNA: TGTGCCAGCAGCTACCCTCGGGGGATGAGCACTGAAGCTTTCTTT. This gives the protein CASSYPRGMSTEAFF. Combining the CDR3 with reference TRBV7-9 and TRBJ1-1 gives the whole variable domain DTGVSQNPRHKITKRGQNVTFRCDPISEHNRLYWYRQTLGQGPEFLTYFQNEAQLEKSRLLSDRFSAERPKGSFSTLEIQRTEQGDSAMYLCASSYPRGMSTEAFFGQGTRLTVV.

This clonotype was seen repeatedly, ten times or more. The chain recombines TRBV4-1 with TRBJ2-6, with D unresolved. Germline V lookup: CDR1 MGHRA, CDR2 YSYEKL. Trimming took 2 bases from V and 0 from J, leaving 5 bases between them. This CDR3 is 15 amino acids long. The CDR3: CASSQQSSGANVLTF. Here the CDR3 DNA reads TGCGCCAGCAGCCAACAGAGCTCTGGGGCCAACGTCCTGACTTTC.

V usage is TRBV20-1 and J usage is TRBJ1-3; D call uncertain. V lost 6 bases to trimming and J lost 4 bases, with 7 bases between them. CDR3 size: 11 residues. CDR1 and CDR2 (germline): DFQATT, SNEGSKA (reference sequence). The CDR3 DNA follows: TGCAGTGCCTCGATCGGAAACACCATATATTTT. Protein sequence: CSASIGNTIYF.

The chain employs TRBV5-1 and TRBJ2-3; D not certain. Germline V CDR1 and CDR2: SGHRS, YFSETQ. There are 14 residues in the CDR3. V dropped 5 bases and J dropped 2 bases, with 12 bases sitting between them. This CDR3 reads CASSPRDTTDTQYF. CDR3 coding DNA: TGCGCCAGCAGTCCCCGCGACACCACAGATACGCAGTATTTT.

This clonotype was picked up many times. The genes are TRBV12-3 or TRBV12-4 and TRBJ1-3, with D possibly matching TRBD1 (6 bases). V was pared by 6 bases and J by 3 bases, with 15 bases between. The CDR3 totals 15 residues. The CDR3 DNA reads TGTGCCAGCAGGTCCTTCGGGACATATGGAAACACCATATATTTT. Its translation is CASRSFGTYGNTIYF.

This chain joins TRBV24-1 and TRBJ2-1; 12 nucleotides align to TRBD2. V lost 9 bases and J lost 9; bases outside the gene matches: 14. Germline V gene data show CDR1 as KGHDR and CDR2 as SFDVKD. The CDR3 totals 16 residues. The CDR3 sequence is CATGSGLAGGPVEQFF. In DNA form, the CDR3 reads TGTGCCACCGGAAGCGGTCTAGCGGGAGGGCCCGTTGAGCAGTTCTTC.

This clonotype was seen only a few times. The chain has TRBV4-3 and TRBJ2-5; 9 nucleotides agree with TRBD2. Germline loops: CDR1 LGHNA, CDR2 YSLEER. The CDR3 is 18 residues long. With 0 bases clipped from V and 5 bases from J, the junction kept 13 bases outside the gene matches. CDR3 in DNA: TGCGCCAGCAGCCAAGATTGGGTAGCGGGAGTAGTATCCGAGACCCAGTACTTC. Translating gives CASSQDWVAGVVSETQYF.

This clonotype came up a few times. The chain carries TRBV15 and TRBJ2-7, with 9 bases fitting TRBD1. This CDR3 is built from 16 residues. The V gene's germline CDR1 is LNHNV and CDR2 YYDKDF (reference sequence). After removal of 0 bases from V and 3 bases from J, the junction contained 6 bases not matched to a gene. The CDR3 sequence is CATSRDLVGQGYEQYF. DNA of the CDR3: TGTGCCACCAGCAGAGATCTCGTGGGACAGGGCTACGAGCAGTACTTC.

V is TRBV6-2 or TRBV6-3 and J is TRBJ1-5; D unclear. The V gene's germline CDR1 is MNHEY and CDR2 SVGEGT. Trimming removed 7 bases from V and 6 bases from J, with 13 bases in between. The CDR3 has 13 amino acids. As DNA, the CDR3 is TGTGCCAGCAAAGATCGGATAGGTCAGCCCCAGCATTTT. Protein sequence: CASKDRIGQPQHF.

This clonotype turned up a few times. V usage is TRBV6-2 or TRBV6-3 and J usage is TRBJ2-1; possible D gene TRBD1, 6 bases. The V and J ends lost 0 bases and 0 bases respectively, with 9 bases between them. The length of the CDR3 is 16 residues. The V gene's germline CDR1 is MNHEY and CDR2 SVGEGT. The chain's CDR3 is CASSYSTTGSYNEQFF. CDR3 bases: TGTGCCAGCAGTTACTCGACGACAGGCTCCTACAATGAGCAGTTCTTC.

The chain links TRBV6-2 or TRBV6-3 to TRBJ2-4; D is undetermined. The CDR3 is made up of 17 amino acids. The V end lost 0 bases, the J end lost 1 base, and 13 bases lay between the germline ends. The germline V gene encodes CDR1 MNHEY and CDR2 SVGEGT. CDR3 nucleotide sequence: TGTGCCAGCAGTTACTCTAGGAACGGGCTCGCCAAAAACATTCAGTACTTC. It codes for CASSYSRNGLAKNIQYF.

This clonotype was counted ten times or more. V usage is TRBV4-1 and J usage is TRBJ2-7; TRBD2 matches 7 bases. Per the germline V gene, CDR1 is MGHRA and CDR2 is YSYEKL. Trimming removed 1 base from V and 2 bases from J; junction bases left unmatched: 2. This CDR3 region has 14 residues. The DNA for the CDR3 is TGCGCCAGCAGCCAAGGGGGGGGGGCCTACGAGCAGTACTTC. Protein sequence: CASSQGGGAYEQYF.

J is TRBJ2-3 and V is TRBV4-1; D tentatively fits TRBD1 or TRBD2 (6 bases each). V lost 4 bases, J lost 2 bases, and 13 bases lay in between. The CDR3 has 15 amino acids. Germline V gives CDR1 MGHRA, CDR2 YSYEKL. For the CDR3, the DNA is TGCGCCAGCAGCCCACGGGGGCAGCACACAGATACGCAGTATTTT. Protein: CASSPRGQHTDTQYF.

This clonotype was recorded a few times. The V gene is TRBV27, the J gene TRBJ1-1; D is unresolved. The CDR3 spans 17 residues. V lost 5 bases and J lost 1, with 20 bases in between. Germline CDR1 reads MNHEY; CDR2 reads SMNVEV (reference sequence). The CDR3 bases are TGTGCCAGCAGTCTCCACCCCATTAGGTCAGGGAACACTGAAGCTTTCTTT. Residues: CASSLHPIRSGNTEAFF.

This clonotype was seen more than once but under ten times. V gene TRBV3-1 combines with J gene TRBJ2-1, with D tentatively TRBD2 (5 bases). The CDR3 has 14 amino acids. Germline loops: CDR1 LGHDT, CDR2 YNNKEL (reference sequence). V was pared by 1 base and J by 7 bases, with 11 bases between. As DNA, the CDR3 is TGTGCCAGCAGCCAAGCGCTGAGAGGGAATGAGCAGTTCTTC. Its translation is CASSQALRGNEQFF.

This clonotype has a handful of counts. The chain's CDR3 is CASSLGQAQPQHF. CDR3 sequence (DNA): TGTGCCAGCAGCTTAGGACAGGCTCAGCCCCAGCATTTT. The V gene is TRBV7-2, the J gene TRBJ1-5, with D perhaps matching TRBD1 (6 bases). Trimming stripped 1 base from V and 6 bases from J, with 7 bases between. The length of the CDR3 is 13 residues. From germline, CDR1 is SGHTA and CDR2 FQGNSA.

The chain employs TRBV12-3 or TRBV12-4 and TRBJ2-2; D is ambiguous. Trimming took off 6 bases at V and 6 bases at J, with 8 bases between the two ends. This CDR3 has 12 residues. CDR3 nucleotides: TGTGCCAGCAGGATAGTGGCCGGGGAGCTGTTTTTT. This gives the protein CASRIVAGELFF.